Only one count was recorded for the clone carrying this T cell receptor (beta chain). Authors' processing steps: Researchers report that nucleated cell counts were estimated from reference gene primer amplification. Here immunoSEQ multiplex PCR was the method, and the copy in TCRdb shows in-frame clones only, minus some. V and J calls and clone size are as listed in that table; D and trimming were resolved from the DNA. The table shows about 100,000 clones, with about 77% occurring only once. This sample was taken from a study of blood T cell repertoires in COVID-19. The V segment lost 2 bases and the J segment 6 bases; nucleotides outside the gene matches: 4. This CDR3 is built from 15 residues. CDR1 is LGHNA, CDR2 YSLEER, per germline.

Sequenced input: peripheral blood. The TCR originated in a man in his sixties or seventies with active or convalescent COVID-19. The chain joins TRBV4-3 to TRBJ1-5, with 10 bases lining up with TRBD1. The CDR3 DNA is TGCGCCAGCAGCCAAAACCGGGACAGGGGTCAGCCCCAGCATTTT. This gives the protein CASSQNRDRGQPQHF.